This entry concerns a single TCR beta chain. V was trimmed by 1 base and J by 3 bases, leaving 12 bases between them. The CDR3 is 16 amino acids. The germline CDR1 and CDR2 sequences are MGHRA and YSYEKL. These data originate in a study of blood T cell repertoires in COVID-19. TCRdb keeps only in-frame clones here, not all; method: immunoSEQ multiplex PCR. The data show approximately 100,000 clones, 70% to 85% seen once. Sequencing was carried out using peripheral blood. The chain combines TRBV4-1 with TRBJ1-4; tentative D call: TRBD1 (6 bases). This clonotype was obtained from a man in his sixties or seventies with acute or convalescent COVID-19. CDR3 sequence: CASSQVHRVANEKLFF. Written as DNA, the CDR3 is TGCGCCAGCAGCCAAGTTCACAGGGTGGCTAATGAAAAACTGTTTTTT.